This note documents a single TCR beta chain sequence. Its antigen is not known. Only in-frame clones appear in the TCRdb table, and some are missing; sequencing was by immunoSEQ multiplex PCR. The table shows some 30,000 clones, with around 90% occurring only once. These data belong to a study of T cells in narcolepsy. About the research overall: Donors had narcolepsy type 1 or type 2, or were healthy controls.

Trimming removed 3 bases from V and 2 bases from J, with 7 bases in between. Germline V gives CDR1 KGHSH, CDR2 LQKENI. The CDR3 has 13 amino acids. Study outcomes and limitations: In some patient and control memory CD4+ samples, autoreactive clones were absent. Reportedly, autoreactive clonotypes were serially detected in patients' blood but not controls'.

This TCR was sampled from a human donor with narcolepsy. The chain has TRBV18 and TRBJ2-5; D is ambiguous. Sequencing was done on a sample of CD45RA- memory CD4+ T cells from PBMCs. The CDR3 DNA follows: TGTGCCAGCTCACCTGTGAAACAAGAGACCCAGTACTTC. This gives the protein CASSPVKQETQYF.